The rows below give T cell receptor beta chains drawn from one sample of a study of pediatric ulcerative colitis. The data were produced by immunoSEQ multiplex PCR, yet TCRdb's version contains in-frame clones alone and is incomplete. The data contain about 36,000 clones, roughly 80% of them singletons. Sample: blood. These receptors all come from a girl aged 10 to 17 with moderate ulcerative colitis. Both conserved end residues are part of each CDR3. D genes are given only for firm matches. Where a row states a size, it is once, few, many or the class of an expanded clone; other rows omit it.

v_call	j_call	d_call	clone_size	cdr3_nt	cdr3_aa
TRBV7-9	TRBJ2-1	NA	NA	TGTGCCAGCAGGACCCTAACTACGGGAGCTAATGAGCAGTTCTTC	CASRTLTTGANEQFF
TRBV15	TRBJ1-2	NA	NA	TGTGCCACCAGCAGAGATTCAGGGTCTTATGGCTACACCTTC	CATSRDSGSYGYTF
TRBV21-1	TRBJ1-2	NA	NA	TGTGCCAGCAGCTACAGGGGGGGAGGCTACACCTTC	CASSYRGGGYTF
TRBV7-2	TRBJ1-5	NA	few	TGTGCCAGCAGCTTAGGAGGTGGAGTCAGGAATCAGCCCCAGCATTTT	CASSLGGGVRNQPQHF
TRBV21-1	TRBJ1-1	NA	once	TGTGCCAGCAGCAAAATCATCGGCGCCGGGACCGCGAACACTGAAGCTTTCTTT	CASSKIIGAGTANTEAFF
TRBV28	TRBJ2-7	NA	NA	TGTGCCAGCAGTCTCCGGACATCGGGCCCACCCCTCCACGAGCAGTACTTC	CASSLRTSGPPLHEQYF
TRBV9	TRBJ1-5	NA	NA	TGTGCCAGCAGCGTAGGATCGAATCAGCCCCAGCATTTT	CASSVGSNQPQHF
TRBV6-5	TRBJ2-7	NA	NA	TGTGCCAGCAGTTACACGGCAGGGCCATACGAGCAGTACTTC	CASSYTAGPYEQYF
TRBV7-3	TRBJ2-6	NA	once	TGTGCCAGCAGCTTAGATCCAGGGGTTAGCGTCCTGACTTTC	CASSLDPGVSVLTF
TRBV5-4	TRBJ2-7	TRBD2	few	TGTGCCAGCAGCTTGGCTGCTAGCGGGGGTCCCTACGAGCAGTACTTC	CASSLAASGGPYEQYF
TRBV29-1	TRBJ1-2	NA	NA	TGCAGCGTTGAAGATCGGGACATCAACTATGGCTACACCTTC	CSVEDRDINYGYTF
TRBV12-5	TRBJ2-3	NA	NA	TGTGCTAGTGGTTTGGGAACAACAGGGTATTCAGATACGCAGTATTTT	CASGLGTTGYSDTQYF
TRBV19	TRBJ2-7	NA	NA	TGTGCCAGTAGTGCCGGACTTAGCGGTGCCTACGAGCAGTACTTC	CASSAGLSGAYEQYF
TRBV11-2	TRBJ1-1	NA	NA	TGTGCCAGCAGCTTAGAAGCTTTCTTT	CASSLEAFF
TRBV6-6	TRBJ1-4	NA	NA	TGTGCCCTCGGGCGGGGGTCGGGGGATGAAAAACTGTTTTTT	CALGRGSGDEKLFF
TRBV7-3	TRBJ2-1	TRBD2	NA	TGTGCCAGCAGCTTAAACTGGCGGGGGGTCAATGAGCAGTTCTTC	CASSLNWRGVNEQFF
TRBV10-3	TRBJ1-1	NA	NA	TGTGCCATCAGTGAGTCAGGGGCTGTTGGTGGAACTGAAGCTTTCTTT	CAISESGAVGGTEAFF
TRBV6-5	TRBJ1-6	TRBD1	NA	TGTGCCAGCAGTTTAACAGGGGCCTCCTATTCACCCCTCCACTTT	CASSLTGASYSPLHF
TRBV6-5	TRBJ1-5	NA	few	TGTGCCAGCAGGCGCGCTAGCAATCAGCCCCAGCATTTT	CASRRASNQPQHF
TRBV5-1	TRBJ2-2	TRBD1	NA	TGCGCCAGCAGCTTATCCGGGACAGACGGGGAGCTGTTTTTT	CASSLSGTDGELFF
TRBV9	TRBJ2-3	NA	NA	TGTGCCAGCAGCGGACAGCCCACAGATACGCAGTATTTT	CASSGQPTDTQYF
TRBV30	TRBJ1-5	NA	NA	TGTGCCTGGAGTTTTGGGAAAGACCAGCCCCAGCATTTT	CAWSFGKDQPQHF
TRBV5-6	TRBJ2-3	NA	NA	TGTGCCAGCAGCTTCGTCGGGCCCGATGTCACAGATACGCAGTATTTT	CASSFVGPDVTDTQYF
TRBV14	TRBJ2-5	NA	NA	TGTGCCAGCAGCCAAATCGGGAGAGCGTCTCAAGAGACCCAGTACTTC	CASSQIGRASQETQYF
TRBV9	TRBJ2-7	TRBD1	NA	TGTGCCAGCAGCAACCCGACAGGGTGTTACCACTACGAGCAGTACTTC	CASSNPTGCYHYEQYF
TRBV5-4	TRBJ2-7	TRBD1	NA	TGTGCCAGCAGCTTGGGACAGGGAGCCTACGAGCAGTACTTC	CASSLGQGAYEQYF
TRBV6-5	TRBJ1-2	NA	NA	TGTGCCAGCAGCCGAGGCCAGCCGCCTTTAATAGGCTACACCTTC	CASSRGQPPLIGYTF
TRBV11-2	TRBJ2-7	NA	NA	TGTGCCAGCAGCTTAGATCCCCAGACCTACGAGCAGTACTTC	CASSLDPQTYEQYF
TRBV30	TRBJ2-3	TRBD2	NA	TGTGCCTGGAGTTCCGGGACTAGCGAACCAGATACGCAGTATTTT	CAWSSGTSEPDTQYF
TRBV7-2	TRBJ2-1	NA	NA	TGTGCCAGCAGCTTAGCGTCACACCTTAGCTCCTACAATGAGCAGTTCTTC	CASSLASHLSSYNEQFF
TRBV4-3	TRBJ1-6	TRBD1	few	TGCGCCAGCAGCCGATCCGGGACAGCAAATAATTCACCCCTCCACTTT	CASSRSGTANNSPLHF
TRBV11-2	TRBJ1-1	NA	NA	TGTGCCAGCAGCCCGACAGGATCCGGGGGTGACACTGAAGCTTTCTTT	CASSPTGSGGDTEAFF
TRBV6-1	TRBJ2-5	NA	NA	TGTGCCAGCAGAAAACAAGAGACCCAGTACTTC	CASRKQETQYF
TRBV7-9	TRBJ2-7	NA	NA	TGTGCCAGCAGCCCCCGCGGGGACCCCTACGAGCAGTACTTC	CASSPRGDPYEQYF
TRBV5-1	TRBJ1-1	TRBD1	NA	TGCGCCAGCAGCTCCCGACAGGGTTTCCCTTCGACTGAAGCTTTCTTT	CASSSRQGFPSTEAFF
TRBV11-2	TRBJ2-3	TRBD2	NA	TGTGCCAGCAGCTTTGACGGACTAGCGGGAGCAGATACGCAGTATTTT	CASSFDGLAGADTQYF
TRBV5-4	TRBJ1-1	TRBD1	NA	TGTGCCAGCAGCTCTAGACAGGGTAAAACCACTGAAGCTTTCTTT	CASSSRQGKTTEAFF
TRBV21-1	TRBJ2-7	NA	NA	TGTGCCAGCAGCAACTCCTCCCCTGGGGGCTACGAGCAGTACTTC	CASSNSSPGGYEQYF
TRBV4-3	TRBJ2-3	NA	NA	TGCGCCAGCAGCCAACGACTAGTGGGCACAGATACGCAGTATTTT	CASSQRLVGTDTQYF
TRBV7-2	TRBJ2-1	NA	NA	TGTGCCAGCAGCTCCGGTAGGGACAATGAGCAGTTCTTC	CASSSGRDNEQFF
TRBV5-1	TRBJ2-3	TRBD1	NA	TGCGCCAGCCACGTCACCCGGACAGGGAGCACAGATACGCAGTATTTT	CASHVTRTGSTDTQYF
TRBV6-5	TRBJ2-7	TRBD1	NA	TGTGCCAGCAGTTACTCGGGGACAGCATCCTACGAGCAGTACTTC	CASSYSGTASYEQYF
TRBV18	TRBJ2-3	TRBD1	NA	TGTGCCAGCTCATTACAGGGGGTCGGAGGAGATACGCAGTATTTT	CASSLQGVGGDTQYF
TRBV5-1	TRBJ2-6	NA	NA	TGCGCCAGCAGCTTGGAGACCGGGGCCAACGTCCTGACTTTC	CASSLETGANVLTF
TRBV15	TRBJ2-7	TRBD2	NA	TGTGCCACCAGCAGAACACGGGACTACTACGAGCAGTACTTC	CATSRTRDYYEQYF
TRBV5-4	TRBJ2-2	NA	NA	TGTGCCAGCAGAAACACCGGGGAGCTGTTTTTT	CASRNTGELFF
TRBV28	TRBJ1-1	NA	few	TGTGCCAGCAATAGGTACACTGAAGCTTTCTTT	CASNRYTEAFF
TRBV5-1	TRBJ1-1	NA	NA	TGCGCCAGCAGTCTTGAGGCGACCATGAACACTGAAGCTTTCTTT	CASSLEATMNTEAFF
TRBV5-6	TRBJ2-1	NA	few	TGTGCCAGCAGGACAGCGTCTAATGAGCAGTTCTTC	CASRTASNEQFF
TRBV5-4	TRBJ2-7	NA	few	TGTGCCAGCAGCTCCGAGCAGGGGTGGGAGCAGTACTTC	CASSSEQGWEQYF